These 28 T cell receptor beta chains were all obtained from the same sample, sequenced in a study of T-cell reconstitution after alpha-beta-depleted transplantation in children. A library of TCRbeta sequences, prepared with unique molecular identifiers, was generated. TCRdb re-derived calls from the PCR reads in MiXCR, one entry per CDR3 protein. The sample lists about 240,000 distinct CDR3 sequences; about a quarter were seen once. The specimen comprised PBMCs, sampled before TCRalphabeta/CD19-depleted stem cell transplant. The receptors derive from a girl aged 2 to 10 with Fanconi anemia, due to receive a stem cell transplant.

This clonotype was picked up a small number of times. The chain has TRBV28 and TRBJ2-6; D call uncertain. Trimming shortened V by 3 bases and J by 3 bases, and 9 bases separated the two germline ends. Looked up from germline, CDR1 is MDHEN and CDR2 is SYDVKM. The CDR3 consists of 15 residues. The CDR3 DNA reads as TGTGCCAGCAGTTTCAACAGAAATGGGGCCAACGTCCTGACTTTC. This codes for CASSFNRNGANVLTF.

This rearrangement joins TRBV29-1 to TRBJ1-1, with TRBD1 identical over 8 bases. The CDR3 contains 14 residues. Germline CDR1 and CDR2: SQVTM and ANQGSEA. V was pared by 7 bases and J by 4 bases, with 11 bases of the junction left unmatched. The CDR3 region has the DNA TGCAGCGCCGCTACAGGGGGATGGTTCACTGAAGCTTTCTTT. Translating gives CSAATGGWFTEAFF.

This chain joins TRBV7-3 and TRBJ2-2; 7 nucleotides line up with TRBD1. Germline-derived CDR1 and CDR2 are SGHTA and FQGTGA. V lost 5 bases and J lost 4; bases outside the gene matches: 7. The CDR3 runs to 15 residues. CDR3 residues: CASSVTGSGTGELFF. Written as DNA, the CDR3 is TGTGCCAGCAGCGTGACAGGGAGTGGCACCGGGGAGCTGTTTTTT.

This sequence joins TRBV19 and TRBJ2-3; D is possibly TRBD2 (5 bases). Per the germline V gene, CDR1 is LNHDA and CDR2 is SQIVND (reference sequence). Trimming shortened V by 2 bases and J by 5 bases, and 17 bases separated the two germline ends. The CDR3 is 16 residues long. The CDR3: CASSIFSGIGVDTQYF. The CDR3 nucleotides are TGTGCCAGTAGTATATTCTCCGGGATTGGCGTAGATACGCAGTATTTT.

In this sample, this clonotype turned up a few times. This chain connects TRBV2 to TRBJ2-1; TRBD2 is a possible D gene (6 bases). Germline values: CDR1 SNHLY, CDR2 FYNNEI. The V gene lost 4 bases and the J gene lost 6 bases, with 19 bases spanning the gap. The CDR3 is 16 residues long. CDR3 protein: CASSVRRGKDANEQFF. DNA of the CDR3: TGTGCCAGCAGTGTAAGGAGGGGCAAAGATGCCAATGAGCAGTTCTTC.

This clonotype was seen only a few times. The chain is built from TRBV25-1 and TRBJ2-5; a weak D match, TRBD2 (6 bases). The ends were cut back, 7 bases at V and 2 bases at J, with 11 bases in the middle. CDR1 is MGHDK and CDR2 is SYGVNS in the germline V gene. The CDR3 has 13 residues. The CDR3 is CASKGRGQETQYF. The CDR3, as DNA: TGTGCCAGCAAGGGGCGGGGACAAGAGACCCAGTACTTC.

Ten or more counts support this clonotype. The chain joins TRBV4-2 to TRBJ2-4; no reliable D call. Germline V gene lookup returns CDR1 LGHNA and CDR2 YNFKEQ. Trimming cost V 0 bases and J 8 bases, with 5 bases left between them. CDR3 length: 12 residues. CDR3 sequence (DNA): TGTGCCAGCAGCCAAGAAAAGGACATTCAGTACTTC. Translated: CASSQEKDIQYF.

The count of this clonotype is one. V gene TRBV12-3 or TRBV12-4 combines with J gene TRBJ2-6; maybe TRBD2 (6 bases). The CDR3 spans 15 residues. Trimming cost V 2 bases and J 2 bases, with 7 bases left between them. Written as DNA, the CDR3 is TGTGCCAGCAGTTTATCGGGGGCTGGGGCCAACGTCCTGACTTTC. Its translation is CASSLSGAGANVLTF.

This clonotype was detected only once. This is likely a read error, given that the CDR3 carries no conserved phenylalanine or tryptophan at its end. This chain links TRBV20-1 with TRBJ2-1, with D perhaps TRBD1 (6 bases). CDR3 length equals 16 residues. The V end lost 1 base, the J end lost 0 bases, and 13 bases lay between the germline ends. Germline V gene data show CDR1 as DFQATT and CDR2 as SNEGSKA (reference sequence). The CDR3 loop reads CSARVFLDSSYNEQFY. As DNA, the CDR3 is TGCAGTGCTAGAGTCTTCCTGGACAGCTCCTACAATGAGCAGTTCTAC.

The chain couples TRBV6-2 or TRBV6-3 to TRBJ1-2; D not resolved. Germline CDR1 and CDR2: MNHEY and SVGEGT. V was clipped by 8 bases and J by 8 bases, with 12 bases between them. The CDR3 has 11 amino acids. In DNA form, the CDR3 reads TGTGCCAGCGGAGGACGTTACGGCTACACCTTC. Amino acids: CASGGRYGYTF.

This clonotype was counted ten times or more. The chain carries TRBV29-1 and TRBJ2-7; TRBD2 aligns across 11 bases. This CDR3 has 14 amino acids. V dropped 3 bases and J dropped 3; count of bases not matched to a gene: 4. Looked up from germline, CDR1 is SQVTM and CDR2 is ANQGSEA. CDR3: CSVETSGVRYEQYF. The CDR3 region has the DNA TGCAGCGTTGAGACTAGCGGGGTTCGCTACGAGCAGTACTTC.

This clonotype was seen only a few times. CDR3: CSARDGTSGTDTQYF. Written as DNA, the CDR3 is TGCAGTGCTAGAGACGGGACTAGCGGCACAGATACGCAGTATTTT. The V gene is TRBV20-1, the J gene TRBJ2-3, with 10 bases identical to TRBD2. The length of the CDR3 is 15 residues. Germline V gives CDR1 DFQATT, CDR2 SNEGSKA (reference sequence). The trim removed 0 bases at V and 1 base at J, leaving 1 base unmatched.

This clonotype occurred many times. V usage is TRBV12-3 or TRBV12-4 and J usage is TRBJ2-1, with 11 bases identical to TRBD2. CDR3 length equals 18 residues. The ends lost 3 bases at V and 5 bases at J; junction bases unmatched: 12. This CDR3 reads CASSFIAGGPYGDNEQFF. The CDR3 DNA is TGTGCCAGCAGTTTCATAGCGGGAGGGCCTTACGGGGACAATGAGCAGTTCTTC.

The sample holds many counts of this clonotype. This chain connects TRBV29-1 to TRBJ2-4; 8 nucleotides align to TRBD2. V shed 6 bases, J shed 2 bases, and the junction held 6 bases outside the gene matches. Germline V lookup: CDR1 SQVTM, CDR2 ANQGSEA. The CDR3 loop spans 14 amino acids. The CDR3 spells CSVGGGTSKNIQYF. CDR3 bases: TGCAGCGTCGGGGGGGGGACATCCAAAAACATTCAGTACTTC.

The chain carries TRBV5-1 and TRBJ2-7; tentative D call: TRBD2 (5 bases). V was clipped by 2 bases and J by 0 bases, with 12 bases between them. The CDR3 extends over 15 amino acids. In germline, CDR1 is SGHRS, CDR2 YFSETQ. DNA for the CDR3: TGCGCCAGCAGCTTTCGGGCGGGCAGCTCCTACGAGCAGTACTTC. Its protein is CASSFRAGSSYEQYF.

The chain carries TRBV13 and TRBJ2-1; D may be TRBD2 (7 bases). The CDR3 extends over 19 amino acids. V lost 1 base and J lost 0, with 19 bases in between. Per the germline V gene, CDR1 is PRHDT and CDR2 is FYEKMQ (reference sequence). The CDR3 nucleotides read TGTGCCAGCAGCTTAGAGTCCTCGGGGGGCTATTCCTCCTACAATGAGCAGTTCTTC. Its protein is CASSLESSGGYSSYNEQFF.

The CDR3 protein is CASSLGGMGNGYTF. CDR3 nucleotides: TGCGCCAGCAGCTTAGGCGGAATGGGAAATGGCTACACCTTC. The chain couples TRBV5-1 to TRBJ1-2; D is unclear. The CDR3 loop spans 14 amino acids. Germline V gene data show CDR1 as SGHRS and CDR2 as YFSETQ. V lost 2 bases and J lost 6, with 14 bases in between.

The CDR3 DNA sequence: TGTGCCAGCAGCGTAGCCAGAGAGGAGGGCACAGATACGCAGTATTTT. Its protein is CASSVAREEGTDTQYF. This chain connects TRBV9 to TRBJ2-3; D may be TRBD2 (5 bases). In germline, CDR1 is SGDLS, CDR2 YYNGEE. Trimming took off 0 bases at V and 1 base at J, with 12 bases between the two ends. The CDR3 length is 16 residues. Full variable domain (remainder filled in from reference TRBV9 and TRBJ2-3): DSGVTQTPKHLITATGQRVTLRCSPRSGDLSVYWYQQSLDQGLQFLIQYYNGEERAKGNILERFSAQQFPDLHSELNLSSLELGDSALYFCASSVAREEGTDTQYFGPGTRLTVL.

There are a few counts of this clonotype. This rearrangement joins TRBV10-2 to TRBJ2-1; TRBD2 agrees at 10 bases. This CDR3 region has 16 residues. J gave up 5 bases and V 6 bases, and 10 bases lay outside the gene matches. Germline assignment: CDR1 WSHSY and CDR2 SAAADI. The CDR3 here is CASSPLGTSVDNEQFF. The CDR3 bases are TGCGCCAGCAGCCCTCTCGGGACTAGCGTTGACAATGAGCAGTTCTTC.

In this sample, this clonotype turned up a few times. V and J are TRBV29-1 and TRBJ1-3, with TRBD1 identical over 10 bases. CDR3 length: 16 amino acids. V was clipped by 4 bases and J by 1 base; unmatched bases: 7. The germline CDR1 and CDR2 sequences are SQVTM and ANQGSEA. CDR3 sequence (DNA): TGCAGCGTTGTTCCGGGACAGGGGAGGTCTGGAAACACCATATATTTT. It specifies CSVVPGQGRSGNTIYF.

This CDR3 reads CAISEWDKLNTQYF. CDR3 in DNA: TGTGCCATCAGTGAGTGGGACAAACTGAATACGCAGTATTTT. This rearrangement joins TRBV10-3 to TRBJ2-3; tentatively, D is TRBD1 (6 bases). Deletions cut 1 base from V and 7 bases from J, with 12 bases between. The CDR3 runs to 14 residues. Germline lookup yields CDR1 ENHRY and CDR2 SYGVKD.

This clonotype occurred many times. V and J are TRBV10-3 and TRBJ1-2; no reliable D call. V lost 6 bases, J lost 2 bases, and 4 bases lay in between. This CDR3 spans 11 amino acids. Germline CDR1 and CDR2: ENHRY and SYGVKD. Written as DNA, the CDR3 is TGTGCCATCAGGGACAACTATGGCTACACCTTC. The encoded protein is CAIRDNYGYTF.

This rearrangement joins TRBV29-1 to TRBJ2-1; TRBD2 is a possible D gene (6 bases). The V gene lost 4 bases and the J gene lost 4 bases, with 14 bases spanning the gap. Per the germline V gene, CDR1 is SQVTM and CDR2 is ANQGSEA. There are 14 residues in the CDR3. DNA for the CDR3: TGCAGCGTTGTGGAGCTAGCGTTGTACAATGAGCAGTTCTTC. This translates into CSVVELALYNEQFF.

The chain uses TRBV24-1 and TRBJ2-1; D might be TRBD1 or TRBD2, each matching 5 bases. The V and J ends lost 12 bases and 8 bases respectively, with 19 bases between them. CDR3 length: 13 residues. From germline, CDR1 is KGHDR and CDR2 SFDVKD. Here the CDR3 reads CAVDYSGSHEQFF. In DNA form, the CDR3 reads TGTGCCGTAGATTACTCAGGGAGCCATGAGCAGTTCTTC.

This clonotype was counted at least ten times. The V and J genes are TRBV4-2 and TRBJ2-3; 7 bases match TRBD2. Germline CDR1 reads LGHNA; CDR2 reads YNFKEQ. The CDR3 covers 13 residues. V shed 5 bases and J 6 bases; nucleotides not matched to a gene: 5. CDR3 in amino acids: CASSTGREDTQYF. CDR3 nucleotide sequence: TGTGCCAGCAGCACTGGGAGGGAGGATACGCAGTATTTT.

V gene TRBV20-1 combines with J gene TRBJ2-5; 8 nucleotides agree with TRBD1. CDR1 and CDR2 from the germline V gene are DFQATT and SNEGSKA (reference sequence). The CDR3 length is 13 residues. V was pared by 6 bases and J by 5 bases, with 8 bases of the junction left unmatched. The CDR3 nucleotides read TGCAGTGCACCGGACAGGGTGGGGGAGACCCAGTACTTC. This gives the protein CSAPDRVGETQYF.

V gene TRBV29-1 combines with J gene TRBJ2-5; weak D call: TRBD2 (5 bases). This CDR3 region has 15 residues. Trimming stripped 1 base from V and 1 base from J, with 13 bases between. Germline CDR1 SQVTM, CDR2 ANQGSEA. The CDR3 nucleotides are TGCAGCGTTGAAGGTGTTGGAGGTCCCCAAGAGACCCAGTACTTC. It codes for CSVEGVGGPQETQYF.

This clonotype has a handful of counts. As DNA, the CDR3 is TGCAGTGCTAGTACACTCCTGTACCAAGAGACCCAGTACTTC. Translation gives CSASTLLYQETQYF. The gene calls are TRBV20-1 and TRBJ2-5; no firm D call. Per germline, CDR1 DFQATT and CDR2 SNEGSKA (reference sequence). V was trimmed by 3 bases and J by 0 bases, leaving 11 bases between them. The CDR3 totals 14 residues.